Detailed here is one TCR beta chain. V dropped 4 bases and J dropped 3 bases, with 16 bases sitting between them. The CDR3 consists of 15 residues. The germline CDR1 and CDR2 sequences are MDHEN and SYDVKM. This entry is derived from a study of blood T cells in healthy people across ages. A second 7 to 11 cycle PCR used barcoded and J-beta primers. Via MiXCR, TCRdb re-called the 5' RACE reads, giving one row per CDR3 protein. The repertoire holds almost 1 million distinct CDR3 sequences, just over 50% seen once, with roughly a fifth in the top ten. The chain is built from TRBV28 and TRBJ2-7, with no clear D. The sample taken for sequencing was blood. This receptor was taken from a woman aged 60 to 75 in good health. In nucleotides, the CDR3 is TGTGCCAGCAGTTCCGAACGTCCTCGATACTACGAGCAGTACTTC. It codes for CASSSERPRYYEQYF.